The clone carrying this T cell receptor beta chain was picked up a small number of times. The sample belongs to a study of blood T cell repertoires in COVID-19. The repertoire was sequenced with immunoSEQ multiplex PCR; TCRdb's copy has only in-frame clones and lacks some. The sample shows approximately 250,000 clones, less than 90% of them seen only once. Germline V lookup: CDR1 SNHLY, CDR2 FYNNEI. CDR3 size: 13 residues. V lost 4 bases to trimming and J lost 5 bases, with 11 bases between them. The V call is TRBV2, the J call TRBJ1-2, with D perhaps matching TRBD1 (5 bases). Sequenced: peripheral blood. This sequence originates from a man in his fifties or sixties who had recovered from COVID-19. CDR3 in DNA: TGTGCCAGCAGTGTAGGGGATGGATATGGCTACACCTTC. Translated: CASSVGDGYGYTF.